The text below deals with one TCR beta chain. Trimming pared 5 bases from V and 0 bases from J, leaving 11 bases between. CDR1 is LNHDA and CDR2 is SQIVND in the germline V gene (reference sequence). The CDR3 covers 15 residues. This record belongs to a study of cytomegalovirus exposure and HLA in healthy donors. Researchers ran the PCR with 60 Vbeta and 13 Jbeta primers. Profiling relied on immunoSEQ multiplex PCR, and the TCRdb table lists in-frame clones only, not all of them. The table lists approximately 190,000 clones, 81% of them singletons. The sample taken for sequencing was PBMCs. This TCR was sampled from a man in his forties in good health and CMV-seropositive. The V call is TRBV19, the J call TRBJ1-3, with D possibly TRBD1 on 6 matching bases. The CDR3 region has the DNA TGTGCCAGTAGTCCCCCCAGGGGCTCTGGAAACACCATATATTTT. Protein: CASSPPRGSGNTIYF.